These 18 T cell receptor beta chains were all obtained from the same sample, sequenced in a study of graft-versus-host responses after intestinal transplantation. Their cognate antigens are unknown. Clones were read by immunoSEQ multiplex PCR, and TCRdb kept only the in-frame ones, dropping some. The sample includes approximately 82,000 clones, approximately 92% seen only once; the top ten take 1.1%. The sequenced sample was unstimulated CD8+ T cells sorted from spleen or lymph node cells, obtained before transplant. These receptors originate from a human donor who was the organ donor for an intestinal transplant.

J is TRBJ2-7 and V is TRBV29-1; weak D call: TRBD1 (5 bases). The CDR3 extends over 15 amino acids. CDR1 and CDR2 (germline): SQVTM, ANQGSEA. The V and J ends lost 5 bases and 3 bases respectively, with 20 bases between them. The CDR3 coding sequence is TGCAGCGTTTTTATAGGGTGGAGTAGGGGCTACGAGCAGTACTTC. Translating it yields CSVFIGWSRGYEQYF.

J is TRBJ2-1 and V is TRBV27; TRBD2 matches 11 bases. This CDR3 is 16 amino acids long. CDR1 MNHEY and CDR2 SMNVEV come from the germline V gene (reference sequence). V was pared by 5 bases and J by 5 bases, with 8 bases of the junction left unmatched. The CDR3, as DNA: TGTGCCAGCAGTGTTAGCGGGGGGGCAGCGCACAATGAGCAGTTCTTC. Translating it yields CASSVSGGAAHNEQFF.

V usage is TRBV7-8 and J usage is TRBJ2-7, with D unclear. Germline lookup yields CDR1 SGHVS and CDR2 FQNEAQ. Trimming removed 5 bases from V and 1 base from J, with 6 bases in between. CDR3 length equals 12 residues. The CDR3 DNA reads TGTGCCAGCAGCCCCCCGTCCTACGAGCAGTACTTC. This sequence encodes CASSPPSYEQYF.

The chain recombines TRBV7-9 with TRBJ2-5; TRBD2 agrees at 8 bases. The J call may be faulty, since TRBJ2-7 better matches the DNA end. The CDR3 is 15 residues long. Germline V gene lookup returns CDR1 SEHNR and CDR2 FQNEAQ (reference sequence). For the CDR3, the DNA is TGTGCCAGCAGCTCGGAGGCGGGGGGCGCCTACGAGCAGTACTTC. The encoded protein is CASSSEAGGAYEQYF.

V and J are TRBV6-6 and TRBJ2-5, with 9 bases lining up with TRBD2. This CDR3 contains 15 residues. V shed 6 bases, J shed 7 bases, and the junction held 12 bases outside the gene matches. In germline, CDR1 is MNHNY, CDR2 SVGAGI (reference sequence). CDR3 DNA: TGTGCCAGCAGCCTCCTCGCGGGGGGGCTTGGGACCCAGTACTTC. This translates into CASSLLAGGLGTQYF.

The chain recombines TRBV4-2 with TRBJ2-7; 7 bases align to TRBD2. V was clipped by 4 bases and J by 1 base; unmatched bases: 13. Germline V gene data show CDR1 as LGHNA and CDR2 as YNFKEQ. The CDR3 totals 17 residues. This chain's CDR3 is CASSPLGWDYLSYEQYF. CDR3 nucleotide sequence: TGTGCCAGCAGCCCCCTGGGTTGGGACTACCTATCCTACGAGCAGTACTTC.

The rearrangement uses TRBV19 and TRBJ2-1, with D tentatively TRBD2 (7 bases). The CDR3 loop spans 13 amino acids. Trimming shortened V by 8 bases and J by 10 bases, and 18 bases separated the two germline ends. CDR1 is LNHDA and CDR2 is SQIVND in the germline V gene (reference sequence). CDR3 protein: CASGGGLRMEQFF. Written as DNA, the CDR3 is TGTGCCAGTGGCGGGGGCCTTAGGATGGAGCAGTTCTTC. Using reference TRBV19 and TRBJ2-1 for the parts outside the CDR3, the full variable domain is DGGITQSPKYLFRKEGQNVTLSCEQNLNHDAMYWYRQDPGQGLRLIYYSQIVNDFQKGDIAEGYSVSREKKESFPLTVTSAQKNPTAFYLCASGGGLRMEQFFGPGTRLTVL.

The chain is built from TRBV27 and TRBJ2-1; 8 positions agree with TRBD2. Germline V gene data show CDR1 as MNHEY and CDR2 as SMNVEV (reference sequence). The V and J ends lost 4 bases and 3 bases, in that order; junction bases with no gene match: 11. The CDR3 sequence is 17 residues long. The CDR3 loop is CASSSWQREYYYNEQFF. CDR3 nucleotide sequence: TGTGCCAGCAGTTCTTGGCAGCGGGAGTACTACTACAATGAGCAGTTCTTC.

The CDR3 region is CASSVPPGQGPANYGYTF. In DNA, the CDR3 is TGTGCCAGCAGCGTACCGCCGGGACAGGGGCCTGCTAACTATGGCTACACCTTC. The chain is built from TRBV7-9 and TRBJ1-2; 10 bases agree with TRBD1. V lost 5 bases to trimming and J lost 0 bases; unmatched junction nucleotides: 12. There are 18 residues in the CDR3. The germline CDR1 and CDR2 sequences are SEHNR and FQNEAQ (reference sequence).

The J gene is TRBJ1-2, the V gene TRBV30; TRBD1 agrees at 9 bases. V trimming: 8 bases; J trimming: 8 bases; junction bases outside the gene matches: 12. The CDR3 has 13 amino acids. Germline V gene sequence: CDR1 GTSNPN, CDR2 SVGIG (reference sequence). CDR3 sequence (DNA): TGTGCCCGATTACGGGACAGGGTGAGGGGCTACACCTTC. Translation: CARLRDRVRGYTF.

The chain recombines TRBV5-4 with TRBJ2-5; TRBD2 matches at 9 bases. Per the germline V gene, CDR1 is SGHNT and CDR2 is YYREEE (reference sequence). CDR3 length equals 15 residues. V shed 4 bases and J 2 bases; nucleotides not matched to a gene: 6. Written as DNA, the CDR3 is TGTGCCAGCAGCCGGGGACTAGCTGAGCAAGAGACCCAGTACTTC. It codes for CASSRGLAEQETQYF.

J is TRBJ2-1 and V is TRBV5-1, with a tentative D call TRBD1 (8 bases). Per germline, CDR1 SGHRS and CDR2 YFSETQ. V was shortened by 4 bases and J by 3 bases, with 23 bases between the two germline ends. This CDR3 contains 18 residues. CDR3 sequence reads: CASSREGGRQGFYNEQFF. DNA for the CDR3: TGCGCCAGCAGCCGCGAGGGGGGGCGACAGGGGTTCTACAATGAGCAGTTCTTC.

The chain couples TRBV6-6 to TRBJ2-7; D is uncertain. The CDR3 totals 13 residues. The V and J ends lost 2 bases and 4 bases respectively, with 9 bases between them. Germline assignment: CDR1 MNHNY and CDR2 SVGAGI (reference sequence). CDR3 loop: CASSYSDRYEQYF. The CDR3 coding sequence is TGTGCCAGCAGTTACAGCGACCGGTACGAGCAGTACTTC.

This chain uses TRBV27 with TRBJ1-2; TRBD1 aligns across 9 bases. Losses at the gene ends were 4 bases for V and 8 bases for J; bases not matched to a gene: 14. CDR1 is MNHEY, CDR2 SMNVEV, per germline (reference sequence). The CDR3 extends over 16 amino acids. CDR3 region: CASSSTGGTGIGGYTF. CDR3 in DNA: TGTGCCAGCAGTTCTACAGGGGGCACGGGCATAGGGGGCTACACCTTC.

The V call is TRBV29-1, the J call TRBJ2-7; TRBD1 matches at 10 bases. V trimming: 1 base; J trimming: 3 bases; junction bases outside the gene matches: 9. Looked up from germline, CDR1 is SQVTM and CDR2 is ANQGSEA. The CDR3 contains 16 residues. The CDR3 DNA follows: TGCAGCGTTGAAGTGTCAGGAGACAGGGGGCTCTACGAGCAGTACTTC. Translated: CSVEVSGDRGLYEQYF.

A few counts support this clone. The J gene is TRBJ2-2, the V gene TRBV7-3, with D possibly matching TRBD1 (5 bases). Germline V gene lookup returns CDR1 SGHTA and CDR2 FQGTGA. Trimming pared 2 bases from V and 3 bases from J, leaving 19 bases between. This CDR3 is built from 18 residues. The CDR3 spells CASSLGARNHEDTGELFF. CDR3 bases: TGTGCCAGCAGCTTAGGGGCCAGGAACCACGAGGACACCGGGGAGCTGTTTTTT.

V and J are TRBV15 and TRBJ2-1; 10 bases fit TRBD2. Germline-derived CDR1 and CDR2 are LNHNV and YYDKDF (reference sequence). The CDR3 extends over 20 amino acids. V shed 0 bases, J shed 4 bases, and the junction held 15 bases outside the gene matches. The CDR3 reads CATSRDPPSVAGGLYNEQFF. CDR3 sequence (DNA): TGTGCCACCAGCAGAGATCCCCCTTCCGTAGCGGGGGGACTTTACAATGAGCAGTTCTTC.

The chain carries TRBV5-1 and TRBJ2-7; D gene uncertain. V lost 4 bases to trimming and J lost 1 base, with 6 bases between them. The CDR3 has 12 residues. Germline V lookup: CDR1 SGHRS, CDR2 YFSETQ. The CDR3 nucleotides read TGCGCCAGCAGCCCCCCGTCCTACGAGCAGTACTTC. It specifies CASSPPSYEQYF.